The 2 T cell receptor beta chains below all came from one sample that was sequenced in a study of regulatory T cells in long-lasting Graves disease. Time point given: newly diagnosed GD, antithyroid drugs for less than 3 months. PBMC-extracted RNA yielded the TCR library. The authors built TCR beta libraries using iRepertoire HTBI primers and Arm-PCR of CDR3 regions. Each CDR3 protein is one row after TCRdb ran MiXCR on the multiplex PCR reads. The data show about 440,000 distinct CDR3 sequences, 15% seen once. These data were likewise used in another study, on T cells in Graves' hyperthyroidism and ophthalmopathy.

Sequenced material: peripheral blood mononuclear cells (PBMCs), taken at new diagnosis, from a patient treated with antithyroid drugs. Every receptor here comes from a woman in her twenties or thirties with Graves disease.

This clonotype was picked up many times. This rearrangement joins TRBV28 to TRBJ2-7; unclear D gene. Germline values: CDR1 MDHEN, CDR2 SYDVKM. The CDR3 totals 13 residues. V lost 5 bases and J 3 bases, leaving 11 bases between the germline ends. CDR3 in DNA: TGTGCCAGCAGTCCTACAGTCCTCTACGAGCAGTACTTC. This translates into CASSPTVLYEQYF.

V gene TRBV28 combines with J gene TRBJ1-2; no clear D. Trimming pared 6 bases from V and 4 bases from J, leaving 15 bases between. The CDR3 runs to 14 residues. Germline V lookup: CDR1 MDHEN, CDR2 SYDVKM. The CDR3 region has the DNA TGTGCCAGCAGAACGCCTTTGACGCCCTATGGCTACACCTTC. Its translation: CASRTPLTPYGYTF.